This T cell receptor beta chain was documented in a study of graft-versus-host responses after intestinal transplantation. Overall study findings and caveats: The authors found GvH clones in recipient marrow, some appearing first in ileum or blood.

This table comes from immunoSEQ multiplex PCR, and its TCRdb copy is limited to in-frame clones, with some not included. The sample has approximately 82,000 clones, roughly 91% seen once; the top ten hold less than 0.1%. For this clone: Its antigen is not identified.

Germline V CDR1 and CDR2: MNHEY, SVGAGI. V trimming: 4 bases; J trimming: 0 bases; junction bases outside the gene matches: 5. This CDR3 has 15 residues. This clonotype was sampled from a human donor who received an intestinal transplant. Sequenced here: unstimulated CD4+ T cells sorted from spleen or lymph node cells, sampled before intestinal transplant. The gene calls are TRBV6-5 and TRBJ1-1, with 7 bases that match TRBD1. The DNA of the CDR3 is TGTGCCAGCAGTTCAAGGGGGACAGTGAACACTGAAGCTTTCTTT. Residues: CASSSRGTVNTEAFF.